A selection of T cell receptor beta chains follows, all from one sample in a study of beta chain features in type 1 diabetes. Clones were sequenced by immunoSEQ multiplex PCR, and TCRdb holds only the in-frame ones, with some missing. The data show a few hundred thousand clones, 20% seen once. Input material: naive CD4+ T cells from blood. These receptors all come from a woman aged 40 to 50 with type 1 diabetes. Each CDR3 is given with its conserved first and last residue. A D gene is named only where the DNA matches it firmly. Size tells how often a clone was seen (once, few, many) or the class of an expanded clone, and some rows leave it out.

TGTGCCAGCAGCTTTAGCGGGGCCCTCTCCGATACGCAGTATTTT,CASSFSGALSDTQYF,TRBD2,TRBV7-2,few,TRBJ2-3
TGTGCCAGCAGCCCTGGACAGTCCACAGATACGCAGTATTTT,CASSPGQSTDTQYF,.,TRBV7-2,.,TRBJ2-3
TGTGCCAGCTCACCAGGGACAGGGGGACGGCAGCCCCAGCATTTT,CASSPGTGGRQPQHF,TRBD1,TRBV18,few,TRBJ1-5
TGCACCAGCAGTCACGGACCGGGATCACCCCTCCACTTT,CTSSHGPGSPLHF,.,TRBV1,.,TRBJ1-6
TGTGCCAGCTCATTGGAGGGGACAGGGGGCCTCACTGAAGCTTTCTTT,CASSLEGTGGLTEAFF,TRBD1,TRBV18,few,TRBJ1-1
TGTGCCAGCACCCTAAGGCTAGGGGACAGTAGCAATCAGCCCCAGCATTTT,CASTLRLGDSSNQPQHF,TRBD1,TRBV2,few,TRBJ1-5
TGCGCCAGCAGCCAATGGGACAGCGGAACCACCGGGGAGCTGTTTTTT,CASSQWDSGTTGELFF,TRBD1,TRBV4-3,few,TRBJ2-2
TGCAGCGTTGTCGGATCGGGGACGCAGTATTTT,CSVVGSGTQYF,.,TRBV29-1,few,TRBJ2-3
TGCGCCAGCAGCCAAGATGGCATTTGGACTGAAGCTTTCTTT,CASSQDGIWTEAFF,.,TRBV4-3,few,TRBJ1-1
TGTGCCAGCAGCTCCCTTTCAAATCACAACAATGAGCAGTTCTTC,CASSSLSNHNNEQFF,.,TRBV28,few,TRBJ2-1
TGTGCCAGCAGCTCTACAGGGGATCAGCCCCAGCATTTT,CASSSTGDQPQHF,TRBD1,TRBV7-6,few,TRBJ1-5
TGTGCCAGCAGCCCCACAGCAGGACTAACCAAAAACATTCAGTACTTC,CASSPTAGLTKNIQYF,.,TRBV7-8,.,TRBJ2-4
TGTGCCAGCTCACAGGACAGGGGGACCGTAACCCAGTACTTC,CASSQDRGTVTQYF,TRBD1,TRBV18,.,TRBJ2-5
TGTGCCAGCAGTTACGGGGGTTTAGAACAGCCCCAGCATTTT,CASSYGGLEQPQHF,.,TRBV28,few,TRBJ1-5
TGTGCCAGCAGTTCGCATTTCGCGGGCTCCTACAATGAGCAGTTCTTC,CASSSHFAGSYNEQFF,.,TRBV28,.,TRBJ2-1
TGTGCCAGCAGCTTAGACGGCAGGGCCGATTCTGGGGCCAACGTCCTGACTTTC,CASSLDGRADSGANVLTF,.,TRBV7-2,.,TRBJ2-6
TGTGCCAGCTCACCTGACTTATCCTACAATGAGCAGTTCTTC,CASSPDLSYNEQFF,.,TRBV18,.,TRBJ2-1
TGCGCCAGCAGCTTCCAGGGGATTCGAGATGAAAAACTGTTTTTT,CASSFQGIRDEKLFF,.,TRBV5-1,few,TRBJ1-4
TGTGCCACCAGCAGAGATCAGGGGCCGGTCACCGGGGAGCTGTTTTTT,CATSRDQGPVTGELFF,.,TRBV15,.,TRBJ2-2
TGTGCCAGCAGTCTGGGTAGGAGCTCCTACAATGAGCAGTTCTTC,CASSLGRSSYNEQFF,.,TRBV28,.,TRBJ2-1
TGTGCCAGCAGCTCCCGAGTTGGGGCTGGACAGGGGAACTATGGCTACACCTTC,CASSSRVGAGQGNYGYTF,TRBD1,TRBV11-2,few,TRBJ1-2
TGTGCCAGCACTGGACAGCCCAATCAGCCCCAGCATTTT,CASTGQPNQPQHF,.,TRBV28,.,TRBJ1-5